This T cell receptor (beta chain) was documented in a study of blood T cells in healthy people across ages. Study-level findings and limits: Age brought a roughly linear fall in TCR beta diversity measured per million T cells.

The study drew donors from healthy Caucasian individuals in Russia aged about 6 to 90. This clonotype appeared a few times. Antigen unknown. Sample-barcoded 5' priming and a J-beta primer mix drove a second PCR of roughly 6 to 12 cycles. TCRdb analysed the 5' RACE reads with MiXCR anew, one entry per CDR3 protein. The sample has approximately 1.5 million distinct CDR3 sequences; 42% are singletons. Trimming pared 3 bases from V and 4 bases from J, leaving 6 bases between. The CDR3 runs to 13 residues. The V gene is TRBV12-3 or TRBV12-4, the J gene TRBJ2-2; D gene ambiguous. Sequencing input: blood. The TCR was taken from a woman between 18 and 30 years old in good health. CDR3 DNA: TGTGCCAGCAGTTTTAGGGTCACCGGGGAGCTGTTTTTT. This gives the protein CASSFRVTGELFF.